The entry that follows covers one T cell receptor (beta chain) sequence. What it binds is not known. This record comes from a study of cytomegalovirus exposure and HLA in healthy donors. Looking at the study overall: HLA-typed donors were the source of 86 million or so unique TCRs held in an early data release. Points from the study as a whole: The Asian-associated ancestry cluster reportedly had fewer N-insertions than the approximately 700-donor mean in a later analysis. Published work reported that the classifier diagnosed cytomegalovirus status with high specificity and sensitivity.

V lost 5 bases and J 3 bases, leaving 18 bases between the germline ends. Germline CDR1 reads MGHRA; CDR2 reads YSYEKL. The CDR3 consists of 16 residues. Primers: 60 Vbeta forward and 13 Jbeta reverse. The data were produced by immunoSEQ multiplex PCR, yet TCRdb's version contains in-frame clones alone and is incomplete. Here the sample spans around 130,000 clones, about four fifths being singletons. The chain carries TRBV4-1 and TRBJ2-3; D may be TRBD2 (6 bases). The source of this sequence is a man younger than 40 in good health and CMV-seronegative. The sequenced sample consisted of PBMCs. CDR3 residues: CASSSRGAAGTDTQYF. In DNA form, the CDR3 reads TGCGCCAGCAGCTCGCGGGGAGCGGCGGGAACAGATACGCAGTATTTT.